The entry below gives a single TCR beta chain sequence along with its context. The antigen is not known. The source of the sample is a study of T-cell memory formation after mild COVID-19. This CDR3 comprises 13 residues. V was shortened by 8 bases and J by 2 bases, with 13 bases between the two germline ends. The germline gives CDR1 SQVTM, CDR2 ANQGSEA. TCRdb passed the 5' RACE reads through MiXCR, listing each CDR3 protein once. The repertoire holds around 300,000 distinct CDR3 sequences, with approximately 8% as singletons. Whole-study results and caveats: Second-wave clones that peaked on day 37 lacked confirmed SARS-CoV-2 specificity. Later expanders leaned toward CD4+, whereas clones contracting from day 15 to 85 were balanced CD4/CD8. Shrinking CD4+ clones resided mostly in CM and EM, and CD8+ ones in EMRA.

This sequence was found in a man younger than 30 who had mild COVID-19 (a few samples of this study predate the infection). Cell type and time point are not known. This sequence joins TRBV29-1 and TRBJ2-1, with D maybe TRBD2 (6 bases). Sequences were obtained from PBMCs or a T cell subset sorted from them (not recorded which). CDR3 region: CSTRGSTYNEQFF. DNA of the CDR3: TGCAGCACCCGGGGGAGCACCTACAATGAGCAGTTCTTC.